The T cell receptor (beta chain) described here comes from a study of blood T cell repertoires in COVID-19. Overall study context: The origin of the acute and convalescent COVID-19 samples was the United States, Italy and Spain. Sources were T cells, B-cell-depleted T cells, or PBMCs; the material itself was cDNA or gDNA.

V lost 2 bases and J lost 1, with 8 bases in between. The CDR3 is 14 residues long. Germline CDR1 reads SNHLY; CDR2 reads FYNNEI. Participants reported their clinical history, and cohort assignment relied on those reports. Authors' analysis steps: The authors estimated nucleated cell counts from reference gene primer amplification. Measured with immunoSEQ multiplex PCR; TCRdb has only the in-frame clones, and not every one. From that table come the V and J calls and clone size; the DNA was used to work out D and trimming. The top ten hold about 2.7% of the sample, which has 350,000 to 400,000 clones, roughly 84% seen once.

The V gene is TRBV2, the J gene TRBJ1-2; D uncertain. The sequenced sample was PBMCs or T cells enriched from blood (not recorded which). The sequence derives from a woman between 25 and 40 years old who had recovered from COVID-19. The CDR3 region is CASSELSVNYGYTF. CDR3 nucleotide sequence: TGTGCCAGCAGTGAATTGTCAGTTAACTATGGCTACACCTTC.